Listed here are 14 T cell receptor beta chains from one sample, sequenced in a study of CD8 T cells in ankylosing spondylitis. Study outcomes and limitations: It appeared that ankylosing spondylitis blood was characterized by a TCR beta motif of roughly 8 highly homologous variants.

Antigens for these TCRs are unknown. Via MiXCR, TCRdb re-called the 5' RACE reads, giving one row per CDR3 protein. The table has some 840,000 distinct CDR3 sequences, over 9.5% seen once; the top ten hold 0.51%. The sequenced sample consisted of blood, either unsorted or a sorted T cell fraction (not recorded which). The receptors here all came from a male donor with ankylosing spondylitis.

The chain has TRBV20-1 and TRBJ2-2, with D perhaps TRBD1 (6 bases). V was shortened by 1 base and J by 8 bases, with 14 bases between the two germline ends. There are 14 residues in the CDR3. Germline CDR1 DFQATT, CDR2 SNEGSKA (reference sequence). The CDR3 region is CSARAAGVGGELFF. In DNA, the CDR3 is TGCAGTGCTAGAGCTGCAGGGGTGGGTGGGGAGCTGTTTTTT.

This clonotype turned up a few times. The CDR3 DNA sequence: TGTGCCAGCAGTGCGTCAGGGGGACGCTACGAGCAGTACTTC. Encoded protein: CASSASGGRYEQYF. V usage is TRBV6-1 and J usage is TRBJ2-7; 7 nucleotides line up with TRBD1. V shed 4 bases and J 3 bases; nucleotides not matched to a gene: 6. Germline CDR1 is MNHNS and CDR2 is SASEGT. This CDR3 comprises 14 residues.

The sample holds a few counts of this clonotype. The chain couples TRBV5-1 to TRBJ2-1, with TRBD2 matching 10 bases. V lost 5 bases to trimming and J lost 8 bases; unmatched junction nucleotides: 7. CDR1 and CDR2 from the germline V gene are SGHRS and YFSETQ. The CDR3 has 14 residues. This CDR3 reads CASRLWLAGDEQFF. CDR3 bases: TGCGCCAGCAGGCTTTGGCTAGCGGGAGATGAGCAGTTCTTC.

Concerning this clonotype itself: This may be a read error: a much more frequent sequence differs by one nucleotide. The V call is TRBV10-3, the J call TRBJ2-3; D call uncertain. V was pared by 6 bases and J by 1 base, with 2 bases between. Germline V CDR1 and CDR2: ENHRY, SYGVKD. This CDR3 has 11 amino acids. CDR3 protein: CAISRTDTQYF. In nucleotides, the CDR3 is TGTGCCATCAGCCGCACAGATACGCAGTATTTT.

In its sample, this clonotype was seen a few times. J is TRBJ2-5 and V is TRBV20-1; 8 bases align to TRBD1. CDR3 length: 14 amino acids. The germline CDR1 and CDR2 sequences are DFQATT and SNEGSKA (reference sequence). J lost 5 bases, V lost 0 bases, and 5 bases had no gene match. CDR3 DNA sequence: TGCAGTGCTAGAGATCGGACAGGGAGCGAGACCCAGTACTTC. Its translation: CSARDRTGSETQYF.

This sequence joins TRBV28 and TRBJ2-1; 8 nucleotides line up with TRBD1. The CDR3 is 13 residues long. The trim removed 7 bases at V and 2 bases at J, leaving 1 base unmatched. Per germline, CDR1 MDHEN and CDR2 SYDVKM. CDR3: CASIRGPYNEQFF. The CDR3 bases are TGTGCCAGCATCAGGGGGCCCTACAATGAGCAGTTCTTC. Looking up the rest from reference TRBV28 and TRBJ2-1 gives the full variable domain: DVKVTQSSRYLVKRTGEKVFLECVQDMDHENMFWYRQDPGLGLRLIYFSYDVKMKEKGDIPEGYSVSREKKERFSLILESASTNQTSMYLCASIRGPYNEQFFGPGTRLTVL.

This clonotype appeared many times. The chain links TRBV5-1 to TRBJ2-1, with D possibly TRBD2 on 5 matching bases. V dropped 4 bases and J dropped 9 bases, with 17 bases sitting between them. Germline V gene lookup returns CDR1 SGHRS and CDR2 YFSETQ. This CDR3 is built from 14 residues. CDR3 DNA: TGCGCCAGCAGCATGGACTCCATGACGGTTGAGCAGTTCTTC. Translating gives CASSMDSMTVEQFF.

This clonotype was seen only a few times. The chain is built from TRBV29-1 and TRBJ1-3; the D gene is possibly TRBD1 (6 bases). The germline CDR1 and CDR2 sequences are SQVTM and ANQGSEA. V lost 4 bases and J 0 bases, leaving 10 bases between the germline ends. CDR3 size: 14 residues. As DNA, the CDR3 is TGCAGCGTTGGACAGGTTTCCTCTGGAAACACCATATATTTT. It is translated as CSVGQVSSGNTIYF. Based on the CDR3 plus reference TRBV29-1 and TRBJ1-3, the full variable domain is SAVISQKPSRDICQRGTSLTIQCQVDSQVTMMFWYRQQPGQSLTLIATANQGSEATYESGFVIDKFPISRPNLTFSTLTVSNMSPEDSSIYLCSVGQVSSGNTIYFGEGSWLTVV.

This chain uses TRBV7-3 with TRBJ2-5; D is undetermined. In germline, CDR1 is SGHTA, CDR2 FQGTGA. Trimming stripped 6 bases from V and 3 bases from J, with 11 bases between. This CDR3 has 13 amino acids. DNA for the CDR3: TGTGCCAGCAGTTCTAGTCGGGAAGAGACCCAGTACTTC. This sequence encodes CASSSSREETQYF.

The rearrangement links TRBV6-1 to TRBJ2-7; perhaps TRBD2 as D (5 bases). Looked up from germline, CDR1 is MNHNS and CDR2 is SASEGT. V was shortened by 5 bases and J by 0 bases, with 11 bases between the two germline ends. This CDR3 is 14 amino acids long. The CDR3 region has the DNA TGTGCCAGCAGTCAACGAGGGAACTCCTACGAGCAGTACTTC. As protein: CASSQRGNSYEQYF.

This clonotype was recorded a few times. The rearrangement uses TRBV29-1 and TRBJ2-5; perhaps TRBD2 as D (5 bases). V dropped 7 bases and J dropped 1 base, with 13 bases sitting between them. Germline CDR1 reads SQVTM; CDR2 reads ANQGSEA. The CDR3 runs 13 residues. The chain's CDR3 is CSGNRGPQETQYF. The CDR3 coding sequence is TGCAGCGGAAACAGAGGGCCCCAAGAGACCCAGTACTTC.

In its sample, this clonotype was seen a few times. CDR3 region: CASSSRTGGMDEQYF. Here the CDR3 DNA reads TGTGCCAGCAGCTCCCGGACAGGGGGCATGGACGAGCAGTACTTC. The chain combines TRBV5-6 with TRBJ2-7; 11 bases are a match to TRBD1. This CDR3 contains 15 residues. Per the germline V gene, CDR1 is SGHDT and CDR2 is YYEEEE. J lost 5 bases, V lost 3 bases, and 7 bases had no gene match.

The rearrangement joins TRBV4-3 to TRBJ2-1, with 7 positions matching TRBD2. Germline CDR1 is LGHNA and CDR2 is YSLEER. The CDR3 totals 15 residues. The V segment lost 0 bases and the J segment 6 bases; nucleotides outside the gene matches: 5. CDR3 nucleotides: TGCGCCAGCAGCCAAGACGTCGGGAGGTTCAATGAGCAGTTCTTC. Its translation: CASSQDVGRFNEQFF.

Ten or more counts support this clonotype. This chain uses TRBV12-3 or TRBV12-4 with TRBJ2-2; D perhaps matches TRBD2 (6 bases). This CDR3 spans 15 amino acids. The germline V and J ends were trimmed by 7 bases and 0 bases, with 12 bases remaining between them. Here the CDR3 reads CASTFSGANTGELFF. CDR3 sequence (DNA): TGTGCCAGCACCTTTAGCGGAGCGAACACCGGGGAGCTGTTTTTT.